The 7 T cell receptor beta chains below were found in one sample sequenced in a study of somatic mutations in cytotoxic T cells in rheumatoid arthritis. TCRdb's copy holds only in-frame clones and misses some; the assay was immunoSEQ multiplex PCR. This sample has 15,000 to 25,000 clones, with over 75% found just once. Material for sequencing was CD8+ T cells sorted from blood. The receptors shown here come from a woman aged 45 to 65 in good health.

This chain links TRBV30 with TRBJ2-5; unclear D gene. The germline V gene encodes CDR1 GTSNPN and CDR2 SVGIG (reference sequence). Trimming pared 0 bases from V and 2 bases from J, leaving 13 bases between. This CDR3 has 15 residues. Written as DNA, the CDR3 is TGTGCCTGGAGTGTTTTGGGCGGCTCACAAGAGACCCAGTACTTC. Its protein is CAWSVLGGSQETQYF.

The V gene is TRBV6-5, the J gene TRBJ1-2, with unresolved D. Trimming stripped 0 bases from V and 8 bases from J, with 10 bases between. Per the germline V gene, CDR1 is MNHEY and CDR2 is SVGAGI. The CDR3 has 13 amino acids. DNA for the CDR3: TGTGCCAGCAGTTACTCGAACGTGAACGGCTACACCTTC. Its protein product is CASSYSNVNGYTF.

Note on this clone: The same CDR3 arises from other DNA sequences in this sample as well. The rearrangement uses TRBV28 and TRBJ2-1; D is unclear. This CDR3 is 11 amino acids long. The V end lost 5 bases, the J end lost 8 bases, and 7 bases lay between the germline ends. In germline, CDR1 is MDHEN, CDR2 SYDVKM. DNA of the CDR3: TGTGCCAGCAGTCTTATAGATGAGCAGTTCTTC. This encodes CASSLIDEQFF.

The chain uses TRBV11-2 and TRBJ2-7; D not certain. The CDR3 runs 11 residues. V lost 6 bases and J 6 bases, leaving 9 bases between the germline ends. Germline V gene sequence: CDR1 SGHAT, CDR2 FQNNGV. This chain's CDR3 is CASRQWAEQYF. The CDR3 DNA sequence: TGTGCCAGCAGACAGTGGGCCGAGCAGTACTTC.

The rearrangement uses TRBV13 and TRBJ1-5; unclear D gene. V was cut by 5 bases and J by 6 bases, with 11 bases left in between. This CDR3 spans 13 amino acids. Germline CDR1 and CDR2: PRHDT and FYEKMQ (reference sequence). The CDR3 is CASSISRGQPQHF. CDR3 sequence (DNA): TGTGCCAGCAGCATTAGTCGTGGTCAGCCCCAGCATTTT.

This clone was picked up one time. V usage is TRBV28 and J usage is TRBJ2-1; possible D gene TRBD1, 7 bases. The CDR3 has 17 residues. Trimming took off 5 bases at V and 5 bases at J, with 22 bases between the two ends. Per germline, CDR1 MDHEN and CDR2 SYDVKM. The CDR3, as DNA: TGTGCCAGCAGTCAACAACAGGGGACTCGAACTCACAATGAGCAGTTCTTC. Translating it yields CASSQQQGTRTHNEQFF.

The genes are TRBV7-9 and TRBJ1-2; D not resolved. CDR3 length equals 14 residues. Germline CDR1 reads SEHNR; CDR2 reads FQNEAQ (reference sequence). Between the trimmed V and J ends, which lost 5 bases and 5 bases, there was a span of 15 bases. The CDR3 DNA sequence: TGTGCCAGCAGCCTAGAGGGCACTGGGTATGGCTACACCTTC. This sequence encodes CASSLEGTGYGYTF.